These T cell receptor beta chains were read from a single sample in a study of cytomegalovirus exposure and HLA in healthy donors. The table came from immunoSEQ multiplex PCR; TCRdb's copy has only in-frame clones and leaves some out. Among roughly 200,000 clones listed, approximately 9.5% were seen once. The sequenced sample consisted of PBMCs. These receptors all stem from a woman in her thirties in good health and CMV-seropositive. Both conserved end residues are part of each CDR3. D genes are given only for firm matches. Clone size is shown for a subset of rows, as once, few, many or a class of expanded clone.

D gene,clone size,J gene,V gene,CDR3 DNA,CDR3 protein
NA,NA,TRBJ2-2,TRBV2,TGTGCCAGCCGCACCGGCACCGGGGAGCTGTTTTTT,CASRTGTGELFF
TRBD1,NA,TRBJ2-7,TRBV7-3,TGTGCCAGCAGCTTGACGGGACAGGGGGCTTACGAGCAGTACTTC,CASSLTGQGAYEQYF
NA,NA,TRBJ2-5,TRBV5-1,TGCGCCAGCAGCTTTTGGTCCGGAGAGACCCAGTACTTC,CASSFWSGETQYF
TRBD2,NA,TRBJ2-1,TRBV2,TGTGCCACCCCGTCGGCTAGCGGGAGGGTCGCCCCCTACAATGAGCAGTTCTTC,CATPSASGRVAPYNEQFF
TRBD1,NA,TRBJ1-2,TRBV29-1,TGCAGCGTTGAAAGGGGACAGGGTGATGGCTACACCTTC,CSVERGQGDGYTF
TRBD1,NA,TRBJ1-4,TRBV5-6,TGTGCCAGCAGCCTCACCCGACAGGGAGGTAATGAAAAACTGTTTTTT,CASSLTRQGGNEKLFF
NA,NA,TRBJ2-5,TRBV7-6,TGTGCCAGCAGCTTAGGTCTCCAAGAGACCCAGTACTTC,CASSLGLQETQYF
NA,few,TRBJ2-7,TRBV7-3,TGTGCCAGCAGCCCTCAGGGGCAGCGGGACCGGGAGCAGTACTTC,CASSPQGQRDREQYF
NA,few,TRBJ1-2,TRBV6-1,TGTGCCAGCAGTGAAAGGGCGGGGCTAAATGGCTACACCTTC,CASSERAGLNGYTF
TRBD1,many,TRBJ2-7,TRBV10-3,TGTGCCATCAGTGAAAAGGGACAGGGGTACGAGCAGTACTTC,CAISEKGQGYEQYF
NA,NA,TRBJ1-2,TRBV7-9,TGTGCCAGCAGCTTAGTTGGGGGTTACGCGGGGGGCTACACCTTC,CASSLVGGYAGGYTF
TRBD2,NA,TRBJ2-3,TRBV7-2,TGTGCCAGCAGCTCCCCGGGGCTAGTAGCGGGTGGCACAGATACGCAGTATTTT,CASSSPGLVAGGTDTQYF
TRBD1,few,TRBJ2-7,TRBV29-1,TGCAGCGTCTTCGGGACAGGGCTCACCGAGCAGTACTTC,CSVFGTGLTEQYF
TRBD1,few,TRBJ2-7,TRBV19,TGTGCCAGTAGTCCGCACAGCCCATCCGGGACAGGGATGGGCGAGCAGTACTTC,CASSPHSPSGTGMGEQYF
TRBD1,NA,TRBJ1-5,TRBV6-4,TGTGCCAGCAGTGACCGTTCGTGGGTTCTAACCGGGACAGGGGGCAATCAGCCCCAGCATTTT,CASSDRSWVLTGTGGNQPQHF
TRBD1,few,TRBJ1-4,TRBV11-2,TGTGCCAGCAGCCCCACAGGGGTAGGTGAAAAACTGTTTTTT,CASSPTGVGEKLFF
TRBD1,NA,TRBJ1-2,TRBV9,TGTGCCAGCAGCCTCCGGACAGGGGAAGAGCTCCTGGCTAACTATGGCTACACCTTC,CASSLRTGEELLANYGYTF
TRBD2,few,TRBJ2-7,TRBV11-2,TGTGCCAGCAGCTTACTAGCGGGACCCTACGAGCAGTACTTC,CASSLLAGPYEQYF
TRBD1,NA,TRBJ2-5,TRBV6-5,TGTGCCAGCAGTTACTCGACAGGGACCTGGGAGACCCAGTACTTC,CASSYSTGTWETQYF
NA,NA,TRBJ2-5,TRBV18,TGTGCCAGCTCACCAGGGGCTAGCGAGTATGAGACCCAGTACTTC,CASSPGASEYETQYF
TRBD1,few,TRBJ2-3,TRBV10-1,TGCGCCAGCAGTAATGACAGGGGGCCAGATACGCAGTATTTT,CASSNDRGPDTQYF
TRBD2,NA,TRBJ2-3,TRBV30,TGTGCCTGGAGTTTGGGACTAGCTGGTACAGATACGCAGTATTTT,CAWSLGLAGTDTQYF
NA,NA,TRBJ2-5,TRBV5-1,TGCGCCAGCAGCTCGCATACAGCCTACCAAGAGACCCAGTACTTC,CASSSHTAYQETQYF
TRBD2,few,TRBJ2-2,TRBV5-4,TGTGCCAGCAGCTTGGCTGGACTAGCGGACACCGGGGAGCTGTTTTTT,CASSLAGLADTGELFF
NA,NA,TRBJ1-2,TRBV5-1,TGCGCCAGCAGCTTGGAGAGGGGGGGCTACACCTTC,CASSLERGGYTF
TRBD1,NA,TRBJ1-1,TRBV6-5,TGTGCCAGCAAAGACAGGGGTTACACTGAAGCTTTCTTT,CASKDRGYTEAFF
TRBD2,NA,TRBJ2-1,TRBV5-1,TGCGCCAGCAGCTGGACTAGCGGGGGGTACAATGAGCAGTTCTTC,CASSWTSGGYNEQFF
NA,NA,TRBJ1-1,TRBV9,TGTGCCAGCAGCGTAGGGAGGGGTAGGGCTGAAGCTTTCTTT,CASSVGRGRAEAFF
TRBD2,NA,TRBJ2-2,TRBV7-6,TGTGCCAGCAGCCCGATAAAAGCGGGAGGGGCCGGGGAGCTGTTTTTT,CASSPIKAGGAGELFF
TRBD2,NA,TRBJ2-1,TRBV5-1,TGCGCCAGCAGCCTCCCGGGACTAGCGGGAGTGAGCTCCTACAATGAGCAGTTCTTC,CASSLPGLAGVSSYNEQFF
TRBD1,NA,TRBJ1-1,TRBV2,TGTGCCAGCAGTGAACAGGGGGCCGGCACTGAAGCTTTCTTT,CASSEQGAGTEAFF
NA,NA,TRBJ1-5,TRBV2,TGTGCCAGCAGTCGGGACACAAGTTATCAGCCCCAGCATTTT,CASSRDTSYQPQHF